The 14 T cell receptor beta chains presented below share a single source sample, sequenced in a study of cytotoxic CD8 clonotypes in ibrutinib-treated CLL. Measured with immunoSEQ multiplex PCR; TCRdb has only the in-frame clones, and not every one. This table holds 250,000 to 350,000 clones, around 76% found once. Here the sequenced sample was PBMCs, taken at disease progression, from a patient treated with ibrutinib. The receptors here all came from a human donor with chronic lymphocytic leukemia.

Only one count was recorded for this clone. The CDR3 coding sequence is TGTGCCAGCAGTGAACTGGGCGGAGGGGATGAGCAGTTCTTC. It specifies CASSELGGGDEQFF. The rearrangement joins TRBV2 to TRBJ2-1, with D possibly matching TRBD2 (6 bases). The CDR3 is 14 amino acids. Looked up from germline, CDR1 is SNHLY and CDR2 is FYNNEI. V was pared by 2 bases and J by 8 bases, with 13 bases between.

In its sample, this clone was seen once. The V call is TRBV7-2, the J call TRBJ1-1; D might be TRBD1 (6 bases). The length of the CDR3 is 14 residues. V lost 7 bases and J lost 1, with 13 bases in between. In germline, CDR1 is SGHTA, CDR2 FQGNSA. CDR3 residues: CASTHAGQNTEAFF. The CDR3 nucleotides read TGTGCCAGCACCCATGCGGGACAGAACACTGAAGCTTTCTTT.

The CDR3 is CASSQVYPGALSDTQYF. DNA for the CDR3: TGCGCCAGCAGCCAAGTGTATCCGGGGGCCTTGTCAGATACGCAGTATTTT. This chain uses TRBV4-1 with TRBJ2-3; D is possibly TRBD1 or TRBD2 (6 bases each). Trimming left V 1 base short and J 4 bases short, with 18 bases between. CDR3 length: 17 amino acids. From germline, CDR1 is MGHRA and CDR2 YSYEKL.

The chain couples TRBV21-1 to TRBJ2-7; the D segment call TRBD1 is taken from the table without a DNA check. TRBV21-1 is tagged as a pseudogene. The CDR3 has 18 amino acids. In DNA form, the CDR3 reads TGTGCCAGCAGCATCTCATTTGGGGGCAGGGGGACTTCCTACGAGCAGTACTTC. It encodes CASSISFGGRGTSYEQYF.

The table lists this clone with a few counts. V usage is TRBV10-3 and J usage is TRBJ2-7; D not resolved. The CDR3 extends over 13 amino acids. Trimming took 2 bases from V and 6 from J, leaving 11 bases between them. Germline V gene data show CDR1 as ENHRY and CDR2 as SYGVKD. Here the CDR3 DNA reads TGTGCCATCAGTGAGGCCTCCTGGGCCGAGCAGTACTTC. It specifies CAISEASWAEQYF.

This clone occurred a few times. The rearrangement uses TRBV5-1 and TRBJ1-4, with D unclear. With 4 bases removed from V and 3 bases from J, the gap between germline ends came to 13 bases. The CDR3 runs 15 residues. The germline V gene has CDR1 SGHRS and CDR2 YFSETQ. CDR3 DNA sequence: TGCGCCAGCAGCCTGTACAAGGGCCCTAATGAAAAACTGTTTTTT. It codes for CASSLYKGPNEKLFF.

Only a few counts were recorded for this clone. The V call is TRBV5-1, the J call TRBJ2-7; D could derive from TRBD1 or TRBD2 (5 bases each). CDR1 is SGHRS and CDR2 is YFSETQ in the germline V gene. The CDR3 contains 15 residues. The V end lost 0 bases, the J end lost 6 bases, and 16 bases lay between the germline ends. The CDR3 reads CASSLAGTPLLEQYF. CDR3 nucleotide sequence: TGCGCCAGCAGCTTGGCCGGGACCCCCCTGCTCGAGCAGTACTTC.

CDR3 loop: CASSGSASNQETQYF. Written as DNA, the CDR3 is TGTGCCAGCAGTGGTTCGGCCAGTAACCAAGAGACCCAGTACTTC. The gene calls are TRBV2 and TRBJ2-5; D uncertain. V was shortened by 4 bases and J by 0 bases, with 12 bases between the two germline ends. CDR3 length: 15 residues. CDR1 is SNHLY, CDR2 FYNNEI, per germline.

The chain carries TRBV28 and TRBJ2-2, with D possibly matching TRBD1 (6 bases). Per germline, CDR1 MDHEN and CDR2 SYDVKM. There are 15 residues in the CDR3. The ends were cut back, 1 base at V and 5 bases at J, with 11 bases in the middle. The CDR3 protein is CASSLSTGWTGELFF. Written as DNA, the CDR3 is TGTGCCAGCAGTTTATCAACAGGGTGGACCGGGGAGCTGTTTTTT.

The gene calls are TRBV7-2 and TRBJ2-7; D gene ambiguous. V lost 3 bases and J 1 base, leaving 7 bases between the germline ends. CDR1 is SGHTA, CDR2 FQGNSA, per germline. This CDR3 is built from 13 residues. The CDR3 DNA is TGTGCCAGCAGCTTCGAGGTTTCCTACGAGCAGTACTTC. Translating gives CASSFEVSYEQYF.

This rearrangement joins TRBV4-2 to TRBJ1-5; D unresolved. The germline V gene encodes CDR1 LGHNA and CDR2 YNFKEQ. V was shortened by 1 base and J by 4 bases, with 11 bases between the two germline ends. The CDR3 spans 15 residues. CDR3 sequence (DNA): TGTGCCAGCAGCCAAGTTTGGCAGCAAAATCAGCCCCAGCATTTT. Translating gives CASSQVWQQNQPQHF.

The rearrangement joins TRBV5-5 to TRBJ2-1; D could derive from TRBD1 or TRBD2 (5 bases each). V lost 7 bases to trimming and J lost 4 bases, with 15 bases between them. Looked up from germline, CDR1 is SGHKS and CDR2 is YYEKEE (reference sequence). This CDR3 has 14 amino acids. In DNA, the CDR3 is TGTGCCAGCCAATCAAGGGACGGATACAATGAGCAGTTCTTC. This sequence encodes CASQSRDGYNEQFF.

The chain couples TRBV10-1 to TRBJ2-7; D might be TRBD1 or TRBD2, each matching 6 bases. Germline loops: CDR1 WNHNN, CDR2 SYGVQD (reference sequence). The CDR3 loop spans 13 amino acids. Trimming stripped 3 bases from V and 4 bases from J, with 10 bases between. The CDR3 coding sequence is TGCGCCAGCAGTGACCAGGGGAGGTACGAGCAGTACTTC. Its protein is CASSDQGRYEQYF.

This clone was observed a few times. This chain uses TRBV4-1 with TRBJ1-2, with 7 bases fitting TRBD1. V lost 4 bases and J lost 4; bases outside the gene matches: 3. CDR3 length: 13 residues. In germline, CDR1 is MGHRA, CDR2 YSYEKL. CDR3 amino acids: CASSPGTVYGYTF. The CDR3 DNA is TGCGCCAGCAGCCCGGGGACAGTCTATGGCTACACCTTC.